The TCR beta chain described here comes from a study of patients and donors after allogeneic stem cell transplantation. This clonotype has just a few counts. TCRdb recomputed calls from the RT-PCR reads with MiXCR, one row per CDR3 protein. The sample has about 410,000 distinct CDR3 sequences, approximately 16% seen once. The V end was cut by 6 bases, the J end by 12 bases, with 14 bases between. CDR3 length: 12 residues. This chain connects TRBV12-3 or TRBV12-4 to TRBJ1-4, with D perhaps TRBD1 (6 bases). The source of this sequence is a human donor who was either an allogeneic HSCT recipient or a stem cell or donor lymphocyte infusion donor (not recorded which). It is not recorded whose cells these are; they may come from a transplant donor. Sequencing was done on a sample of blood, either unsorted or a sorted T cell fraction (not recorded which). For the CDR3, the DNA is TGTGCCAGCAGCCAAAGGGGGGACGAACTGTTTTTT. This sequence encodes CASSQRGDELFF.